This T cell receptor (beta chain) was recorded in a study of blood T cell repertoires in COVID-19. Germline CDR1 MDHEN, CDR2 SYDVKM. The V and J ends lost 7 bases and 11 bases, in that order; junction bases with no gene match: 13. The CDR3 has 13 amino acids. Enrolled through a virtual design, the participants were between roughly 18 and 95 years of age and came from 24 US areas. Here immunoSEQ multiplex PCR was the method, and the copy in TCRdb shows in-frame clones only, minus some. The sample has about 280,000 clones; roughly nine tenths are singletons. The genes are TRBV28 and TRBJ2-7, with TRBD2 identical over 8 bases. The origin of this receptor is a woman aged 60-70 years who had recovered from COVID-19. The sample comprised PBMCs or T cells enriched from blood (not recorded which). CDR3 in DNA: TGTGCCAGCACCCCGGGAGGGAGAGGGGAAGAGTACTTC. It translates to CASTPGGRGEEYF.